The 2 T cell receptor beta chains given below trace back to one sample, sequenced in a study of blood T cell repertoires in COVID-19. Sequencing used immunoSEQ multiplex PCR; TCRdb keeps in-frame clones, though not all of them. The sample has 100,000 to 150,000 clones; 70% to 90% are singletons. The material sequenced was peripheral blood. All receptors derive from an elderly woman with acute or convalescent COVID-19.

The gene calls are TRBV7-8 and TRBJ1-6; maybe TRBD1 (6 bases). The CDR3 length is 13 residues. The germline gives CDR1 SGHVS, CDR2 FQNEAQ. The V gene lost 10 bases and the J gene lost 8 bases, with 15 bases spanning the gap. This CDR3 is CATGGGEYSPLHF. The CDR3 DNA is TGTGCCACCGGGGGGGGCGAGTATTCACCCCTCCACTTT.

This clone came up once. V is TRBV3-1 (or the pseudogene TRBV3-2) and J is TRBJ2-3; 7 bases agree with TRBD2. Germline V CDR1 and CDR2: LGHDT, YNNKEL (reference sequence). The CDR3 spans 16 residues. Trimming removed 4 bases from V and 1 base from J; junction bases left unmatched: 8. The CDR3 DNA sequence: TGTGCCAGCAGCCGGGCCGGGACTATGCGCACAGATACGCAGTATTTT. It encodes CASSRAGTMRTDTQYF.